This TCR beta chain was identified in a study of T-cell reconstitution after alpha-beta-depleted transplantation in children. Using unique molecular identifiers, the investigators prepared the TCRbeta library. TCRdb reprocessed the PCR reads via MiXCR and lists one record per CDR3 protein. The sample carries some 240,000 distinct CDR3 sequences, 7.5% to 10% recorded once. This clonotype was seen ten or more times. There are 16 residues in the CDR3. The V gene's germline CDR1 is SGHRS and CDR2 YFSETQ. V was clipped by 0 bases and J by 2 bases, with 11 bases between them. J is TRBJ1-4 and V is TRBV5-1; TRBD1 is a possible D gene (5 bases). The sequence derives from a human donor who donated a stem cell graft to a child with SCID. This sample comprised PBMCs from the stem cell graft donor, obtained from the stem cell graft. The CDR3 region has the DNA TGCGCCAGCAGCTTGGCCTTAGAGGGGACTAATGAAAAACTGTTTTTT. Translation gives CASSLALEGTNEKLFF. The entire variable domain, with the rest obtained from reference TRBV5-1 and TRBJ1-4, is as follows: KAGVTQTPRYLIKTRGQQVTLSCSPISGHRSVSWYQQTPGQGLQFLFEYFSETQRNKGNFPGRFSGRQFSNSRSEMNVSTLELGDSALYLCASSLALEGTNEKLFFGSGTQLSVL.